Listed below are T cell receptor beta chains from one sample, sequenced in a study of cytomegalovirus exposure and HLA in healthy donors. Measured with immunoSEQ multiplex PCR; TCRdb has only the in-frame clones, and not every one. This table has under 150,000 clones, roughly 80% appearing once. The sequenced sample consisted of PBMCs. The source is a woman in her 30s in good health and CMV-seropositive. The CDR3 runs from the conserved cysteine through the conserved F or W. Fields, in order: V gene, D gene, J gene, clone size, CDR3 DNA, CDR3 protein. D genes are given only for firm matches. Some rows mark clone size as missing; the rest say once, few, many or name a class of expanded clone.

v_gene: TRBV5-4
d_gene: NA
j_gene: TRBJ2-3
abundance: once
CDR3nt: TGTGCCAGCAGCTCTCAAACTGCACTTAAAGATACGCAGTATTTT
CDR3aa: CASSSQTALKDTQYF

v_gene: TRBV4-1
d_gene: NA
j_gene: TRBJ1-4
abundance: few
CDR3nt: TGCGCCAGCAGCCAGCCGGGACTGAGTAATGAAAAACTGTTTTTT
CDR3aa: CASSQPGLSNEKLFF

v_gene: TRBV30
d_gene: NA
j_gene: TRBJ2-7
abundance: NA
CDR3nt: TGTGCCTGGAGTCTGGACAGCTACGAGCAGTACTTC
CDR3aa: CAWSLDSYEQYF

v_gene: TRBV18
d_gene: TRBD2
j_gene: TRBJ2-2
abundance: NA
CDR3nt: TGTGCCAGCTCACCACGGACTAGCGGGAAGACCGGGGAGCTGTTTTTT
CDR3aa: CASSPRTSGKTGELFF

v_gene: TRBV6-6
d_gene: TRBD1
j_gene: TRBJ2-1
abundance: NA
CDR3nt: TGTGCCAGCAGCCCCGACAGGGATGAGCAGTTCTTC
CDR3aa: CASSPDRDEQFF

v_gene: TRBV5-5
d_gene: NA
j_gene: TRBJ1-2
abundance: few
CDR3nt: TGTGCCAGCAGCTTGGTATCGGGAGGCTACACCTTC
CDR3aa: CASSLVSGGYTF

v_gene: TRBV19
d_gene: NA
j_gene: TRBJ1-2
abundance: NA
CDR3nt: TGTGCCAGTAGTCCCGGCAGGGGAGAGGGCTATGGCTACACCTTC
CDR3aa: CASSPGRGEGYGYTF

v_gene: TRBV28
d_gene: NA
j_gene: TRBJ2-7
abundance: NA
CDR3nt: TGTGCCAGCAACGGACAGCCCCTTTACGAGCAGTACTTC
CDR3aa: CASNGQPLYEQYF

v_gene: TRBV10-3
d_gene: TRBD1
j_gene: TRBJ2-2
abundance: NA
CDR3nt: TGTGCCATCAGTGAAGGGACAGCGAACACCGGGGAGCTGTTTTTT
CDR3aa: CAISEGTANTGELFF

v_gene: TRBV7-3
d_gene: NA
j_gene: TRBJ1-4
abundance: NA
CDR3nt: TGTGCCAGCAGCTTAGCGGGTGGCCCAACAACTAATGAAAAACTGTTTTTT
CDR3aa: CASSLAGGPTTNEKLFF

v_gene: TRBV7-9
d_gene: TRBD1
j_gene: TRBJ2-7
abundance: NA
CDR3nt: TGTTCCAGCGGAGGGGGGCCAGGGGGCGCGGGCTACGAGCAGTACTTC
CDR3aa: CSSGGGPGGAGYEQYF

v_gene: TRBV29-1
d_gene: NA
j_gene: TRBJ2-7
abundance: NA
CDR3nt: TGCAGCGTCCTATATCCAAGCTCCTACGAGCAGTACTTC
CDR3aa: CSVLYPSSYEQYF

v_gene: TRBV7-2
d_gene: TRBD1
j_gene: TRBJ2-6
abundance: NA
CDR3nt: TGTGCCAGCAGCTTAGTAGGGACAGGGGGAGCTGGGGCCAACGTCCTGACTTTC
CDR3aa: CASSLVGTGGAGANVLTF

v_gene: TRBV5-6
d_gene: TRBD1
j_gene: TRBJ2-2
abundance: NA
CDR3nt: TGTGCCAGCAGCTTGGGTTACAGGGGCACCGGGGAGCTGTTTTTT
CDR3aa: CASSLGYRGTGELFF

v_gene: TRBV29-1
d_gene: NA
j_gene: TRBJ1-1
abundance: NA
CDR3nt: TGCAGCGTTGAGGGGCAGGGATGGGCTTTCTTT
CDR3aa: CSVEGQGWAFF

v_gene: TRBV7-6
d_gene: TRBD2
j_gene: TRBJ2-1
abundance: NA
CDR3nt: TGTGCCAGCAGCTTAGTAGCGGGGGGCTACAATGAGCAGTTCTTC
CDR3aa: CASSLVAGGYNEQFF

v_gene: TRBV2
d_gene: TRBD2
j_gene: TRBJ2-1
abundance: NA
CDR3nt: TGTGCCAGCAGGCCGCTGTTGGCGGGGGGGCCAGGGACGCGTTACAATGAGCAGTTCTTC
CDR3aa: CASRPLLAGGPGTRYNEQFF

v_gene: TRBV28
d_gene: TRBD2
j_gene: TRBJ2-1
abundance: NA
CDR3nt: TGTGCCAGCAGTCGTACCGGGACTAGCGGGGGGGCCGTTTCGTTCTTC
CDR3aa: CASSRTGTSGGAVSFF

v_gene: TRBV19
d_gene: NA
j_gene: TRBJ1-6
abundance: NA
CDR3nt: TGTGCCAGTAGTCCCCGACAGAGGTACCCCCTCCACTTT
CDR3aa: CASSPRQRYPLHF

v_gene: TRBV5-1
d_gene: NA
j_gene: TRBJ1-1
abundance: NA
CDR3nt: TGCGCCAGCAGCTTGGAGGGGGGGATTAACACTGAAGCTTTCTTT
CDR3aa: CASSLEGGINTEAFF

v_gene: TRBV10-1
d_gene: NA
j_gene: TRBJ1-2
abundance: NA
CDR3nt: TGCGCCAGCCCGACTGTGGACTATGGCTACACCTTC
CDR3aa: CASPTVDYGYTF

v_gene: TRBV6-1
d_gene: NA
j_gene: TRBJ2-3
abundance: NA
CDR3nt: TGTGCCAGCAGTGCCGACAGAGATACGCAGTATTTT
CDR3aa: CASSADRDTQYF

v_gene: TRBV5-1
d_gene: TRBD2
j_gene: TRBJ2-3
abundance: NA
CDR3nt: TGCGCCAGCAGCTTGGGACTAGCGGGGGCCCACCTTACGCAGTATTTT
CDR3aa: CASSLGLAGAHLTQYF

v_gene: TRBV9
d_gene: TRBD1
j_gene: TRBJ2-7
abundance: NA
CDR3nt: TGTGCCAGCAGCGTAGAACAGGGGGCGTACGAGCAGTACTTC
CDR3aa: CASSVEQGAYEQYF

v_gene: TRBV14
d_gene: TRBD2
j_gene: TRBJ2-1
abundance: NA
CDR3nt: TGTGCCAGCAGCCCCCAGTTTCCGGGACTAGCCAATGAGCAGTTCTTC
CDR3aa: CASSPQFPGLANEQFF

v_gene: TRBV27
d_gene: NA
j_gene: TRBJ1-4
abundance: NA
CDR3nt: TGTGCCAGCAGTTTATCGACTGTCCAGGGTATAGGTGAAAAACTGTTTTTT
CDR3aa: CASSLSTVQGIGEKLFF

v_gene: TRBV18
d_gene: NA
j_gene: TRBJ2-2
abundance: NA
CDR3nt: TGTGCCAGCTCCCCGGGAATTACCGGGGAGCTGTTTTTT
CDR3aa: CASSPGITGELFF

v_gene: TRBV7-9
d_gene: NA
j_gene: TRBJ1-2
abundance: NA
CDR3nt: TGTGCCAGCAGCCGGGACACAGTAAACTATGGCTACACCTTC
CDR3aa: CASSRDTVNYGYTF

v_gene: TRBV27
d_gene: NA
j_gene: TRBJ1-4
abundance: NA
CDR3nt: TGTGCCAGCAGAAACAGGGCGCAAACGAAAAAACTGTTTTTT
CDR3aa: CASRNRAQTKKLFF

v_gene: TRBV29-1
d_gene: NA
j_gene: TRBJ1-3
abundance: NA
CDR3nt: TGCAGCGTTGAAGCAGGGCCGGGAAACACCATATATTTT
CDR3aa: CSVEAGPGNTIYF

v_gene: TRBV5-4
d_gene: TRBD1
j_gene: TRBJ1-2
abundance: NA
CDR3nt: TGTGCCAGCAGCAAGACAGGGGGCGACTATGGCTACACCTTC
CDR3aa: CASSKTGGDYGYTF

v_gene: TRBV20-1
d_gene: TRBD2
j_gene: TRBJ2-5
abundance: NA
CDR3nt: TGCAGTCTAGCGGGGGTGGAGACCCAGTACTTC
CDR3aa: CSLAGVETQYF

v_gene: TRBV29-1
d_gene: TRBD1
j_gene: TRBJ1-2
abundance: NA
CDR3nt: TGCAGCGTTGAAGAAGGGGTGTCAGGGGGTGGCTACACCTTC
CDR3aa: CSVEEGVSGGGYTF

v_gene: TRBV28
d_gene: NA
j_gene: TRBJ2-7
abundance: NA
CDR3nt: TGTGCCAGCAGTCCGCCCCACACGACCTACGAGCAGTACTTC
CDR3aa: CASSPPHTTYEQYF

v_gene: TRBV5-1
d_gene: NA
j_gene: TRBJ2-3
abundance: NA
CDR3nt: TGCGCCAGCAGCCTTGGACATGACACAGATACGCAGTATTTT
CDR3aa: CASSLGHDTDTQYF

v_gene: TRBV27
d_gene: NA
j_gene: TRBJ2-3
abundance: once
CDR3nt: TGTGCCAGCAGCGACTGGTACACAGATACGCAGTATTTT
CDR3aa: CASSDWYTDTQYF

v_gene: TRBV2
d_gene: NA
j_gene: TRBJ1-3
abundance: few
CDR3nt: TGTGCCAGCGCGAGGGGGGGGGCTGGAAACACCATATATTTT
CDR3aa: CASARGGAGNTIYF

v_gene: TRBV6-5
d_gene: TRBD1
j_gene: TRBJ1-1
abundance: NA
CDR3nt: TGTGCCAGCAGTAGGGGGCTAGGCACTGAAGCTTTCTTT
CDR3aa: CASSRGLGTEAFF

v_gene: TRBV6-1
d_gene: NA
j_gene: TRBJ2-3
abundance: few
CDR3nt: TGTGCCAGCAGTAAATCGATCCCGGGTAAAACGCAGTATTTT
CDR3aa: CASSKSIPGKTQYF

v_gene: TRBV2
d_gene: NA
j_gene: TRBJ2-2
abundance: NA
CDR3nt: TGTGCCAGCAGTGAAGTAGGGGGCGGGGAGCTGTTTTTT
CDR3aa: CASSEVGGGELFF

v_gene: TRBV6-1
d_gene: NA
j_gene: TRBJ1-1
abundance: NA
CDR3nt: TGTGCCAGCGGGGGGATAGGCACTGAAGCTTTCTTT
CDR3aa: CASGGIGTEAFF

v_gene: TRBV6-5
d_gene: NA
j_gene: TRBJ2-7
abundance: NA
CDR3nt: TGTGCCAGCAGTTTAAGTCACCCCGAGGGCTCCGAGCAGTACTTC
CDR3aa: CASSLSHPEGSEQYF

v_gene: TRBV6-1
d_gene: NA
j_gene: TRBJ1-4
abundance: NA
CDR3nt: TGTGCCAGCAACTTACAGGGAGTAGGGGAAAAACTGTTTTTT
CDR3aa: CASNLQGVGEKLFF

v_gene: TRBV4-1
d_gene: NA
j_gene: TRBJ2-3
abundance: NA
CDR3nt: TGCGCCAGCAGCCAAGATCCCCCTATTTCAGATACGCAGTATTTT
CDR3aa: CASSQDPPISDTQYF

v_gene: TRBV5-1
d_gene: TRBD2
j_gene: TRBJ2-7
abundance: NA
CDR3nt: TGCGCCAGCAGCTCCACCCCCGGGACTAGTGGCTACGAGCAGTACTTC
CDR3aa: CASSSTPGTSGYEQYF

v_gene: TRBV2
d_gene: TRBD1
j_gene: TRBJ2-2
abundance: once
CDR3nt: TGTGCCAGCAGCCCAAGACAGGGGGACGCCGGGGAGCTGTTTTTT
CDR3aa: CASSPRQGDAGELFF

v_gene: TRBV10-3
d_gene: NA
j_gene: TRBJ2-3
abundance: once
CDR3nt: TGTGCCATCAGTCCTAGCAGGGGGGGCACAGATACGCAGTATTTT
CDR3aa: CAISPSRGGTDTQYF

v_gene: TRBV5-1
d_gene: NA
j_gene: TRBJ1-1
abundance: NA
CDR3nt: TGCGCCAGCAGCTATCTTACAGGGAAGCAGACTGAAGCTTTCTTT
CDR3aa: CASSYLTGKQTEAFF

v_gene: TRBV15
d_gene: TRBD1
j_gene: TRBJ2-5
abundance: NA
CDR3nt: TGTGCCACCAGCAGACGGGACAGGGGGCTGGGGGAGCAGTACTTC
CDR3aa: CATSRRDRGLGEQYF

v_gene: TRBV7-9
d_gene: NA
j_gene: TRBJ1-1
abundance: NA
CDR3nt: TGTTCCAGCAGCTTAGGTAAGAACACTGAAGCTTTCTTT
CDR3aa: CSSSLGKNTEAFF

v_gene: TRBV19
d_gene: TRBD1
j_gene: TRBJ1-6
abundance: NA
CDR3nt: TGTGCCAGTAGGGCAACAGGGGGCTATAATTCACCCCTCCACTTT
CDR3aa: CASRATGGYNSPLHF

v_gene: TRBV30
d_gene: TRBD1
j_gene: TRBJ1-4
abundance: NA
CDR3nt: TGTGCCTGGAGGAGACAGGGGGTGGGTGAAAAACTGTTTTTT
CDR3aa: CAWRRQGVGEKLFF

v_gene: TRBV9
d_gene: TRBD1
j_gene: TRBJ1-3
abundance: NA
CDR3nt: TGTGCCAGCAGCCCCTACGTTGGGTCACAGGGGGCATCTGGAAACACCATATATTTT
CDR3aa: CASSPYVGSQGASGNTIYF